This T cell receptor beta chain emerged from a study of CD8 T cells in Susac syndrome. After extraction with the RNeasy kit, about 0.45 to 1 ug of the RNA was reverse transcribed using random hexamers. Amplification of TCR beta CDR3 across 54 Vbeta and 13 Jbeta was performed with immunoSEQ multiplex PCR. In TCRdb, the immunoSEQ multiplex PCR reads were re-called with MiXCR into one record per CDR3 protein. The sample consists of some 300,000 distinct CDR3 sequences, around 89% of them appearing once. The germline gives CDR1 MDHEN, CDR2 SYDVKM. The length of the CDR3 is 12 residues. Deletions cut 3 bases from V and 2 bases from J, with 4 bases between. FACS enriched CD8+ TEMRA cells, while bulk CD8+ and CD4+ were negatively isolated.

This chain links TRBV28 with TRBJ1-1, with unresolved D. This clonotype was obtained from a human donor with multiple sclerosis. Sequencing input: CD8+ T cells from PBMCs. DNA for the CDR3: TGTGCCAGCAGTTTCACCAACACTGAAGCTTTCTTT. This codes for CASSFTNTEAFF.